The 10 T cell receptor beta chains reported below all come from one sample, sequenced in a study of metastatic and nonmetastatic thyroid tumors (dated by TCRdb to 2018 to 2021). Receptor amplification or capture employed PCR. Reads for this sample came from an Illumina HiSeq 4000. TCRdb trimmed the raw reads at Q25, called clones with MiXCR and kept productive beta chains. The sample profile shows about 10,000 clones; about 20% of them were found once. The ten largest clonotypes hold 17% of the sample. None of the patients had been given any treatment before thyroid surgery. Material: adjacent normal tissue. The receptors come from a female donor with papillary thyroid cancer or a benign thyroid nodule (not recorded which). Some clones in this sample may be carry-over from other donors' samples.

Many counts were recorded for this clone. V usage is TRBV4-1 and J usage is TRBJ2-7, with 9 positions matching TRBD2. Germline-derived CDR1 and CDR2 are MGHRA and YSYEKL. V was pared by 2 bases and J by 5 bases, with 7 bases of the junction left unmatched. The length of the CDR3 is 15 residues. The DNA for the CDR3 is TGCGCCAGCAGCCAACTAGCGGGATCGACGAACGAGCAGTACTTC. It is translated as CASSQLAGSTNEQYF.

This clone showed up just once. The chain employs TRBV19 and TRBJ1-6; 10 bases align to TRBD1. Germline V lookup: CDR1 LNHDA, CDR2 SQIVND (reference sequence). The CDR3 spans 16 residues. The ends lost 5 bases at V and 9 bases at J; junction bases unmatched: 10. CDR3 residues: CASSLRTGGLVSPLHF. The CDR3 DNA reads as TGTGCCAGTAGTCTAAGGACAGGGGGGCTTGTTTCACCCCTCCACTTT. Full variable domain (rest looked up from reference TRBV19 and TRBJ1-6): DGGITQSPKYLFRKEGQNVTLSCEQNLNHDAMYWYRQDPGQGLRLIYYSQIVNDFQKGDIAEGYSVSREKKESFPLTVTSAQKNPTAFYLCASSLRTGGLVSPLHFGNGTRLTVT.

This clone was observed many times. J is TRBJ2-6 and V is TRBV30, with a weak D call TRBD1 (5 bases). The CDR3 contains 16 residues. In germline, CDR1 is GTSNPN, CDR2 SVGIG (reference sequence). Trimming cost V 0 bases and J 1 base, with 10 bases left between them. CDR3 DNA: TGTGCCTGGAGTGTACTATCAGGGTCTGGGGCCAACGTCCTGACTTTC. It codes for CAWSVLSGSGANVLTF.

This chain connects TRBV20-1 to TRBJ2-7, with 9 bases matching TRBD1. V trimming: 6 bases; J trimming: 1 base; junction bases outside the gene matches: 10. Looked up from germline, CDR1 is DFQATT and CDR2 is SNEGSKA (reference sequence). The CDR3 sequence is 15 residues long. CDR3 DNA sequence: TGCAGTGCCCCCATGGACAGGGGTCCTTCCTACGAGCAGTACTTC. It codes for CSAPMDRGPSYEQYF.

Ten or more counts support this clone. This chain connects TRBV7-9 to TRBJ2-7; the match to TRBD2 covers 9 bases. V gave up 1 base and J gave up 5 bases; unmatched junction bases: 3. The CDR3 covers 14 residues. The germline V gene encodes CDR1 SEHNR and CDR2 FQNEAQ (reference sequence). In DNA form, the CDR3 reads TGTGCCAGCAGCTTAGTAGCGGGAGTCGACGAGCAGTACTTC. It translates to CASSLVAGVDEQYF.

This chain uses TRBV5-5 with TRBJ1-2; D remains ambiguous. Germline V lookup: CDR1 SGHKS, CDR2 YYEKEE (reference sequence). V was cut by 0 bases and J by 0 bases, with 9 bases left in between. The CDR3 totals 15 residues. DNA for the CDR3: TGTGCCAGCAGCTTGGGGGCCTTGTCTAACTATGGCTACACCTTC. Translation: CASSLGALSNYGYTF.

This clone has only a few counts. A read error is likely, as this CDR3 ends without the conserved phenylalanine or tryptophan. The chain links TRBV7-2 to TRBJ1-1, with D unresolved. The CDR3 spans 13 residues. Trimming pared 3 bases from V and 0 bases from J, leaving 5 bases between. CDR1 SGHTA and CDR2 FQGNSA come from the germline V gene. The CDR3, as DNA: TGTGCCAGCAGCTTCACAGTGAACACTGAAGCTTTCTCT. Encoded protein: CASSFTVNTEAFS.

In its sample, this clone was seen many times. The chain uses TRBV14 and TRBJ1-2, with D unresolved. The CDR3 contains 14 residues. V shed 4 bases and J shed 10 bases, with 19 bases lying between them. Germline CDR1 is SGHDN and CDR2 is FVKESK. CDR3 sequence (DNA): TGTGCCAGCAGCCCCCATTTTTCCACCCTACTCTACACCTTC. This gives the protein CASSPHFSTLLYTF.

This clone has ten or more counts. The rearrangement links TRBV19 to TRBJ1-3; D unclear. Trimming shortened V by 5 bases and J by 0 bases, and 11 bases separated the two germline ends. The CDR3 length is 15 residues. Germline CDR1 reads LNHDA; CDR2 reads SQIVND (reference sequence). The CDR3 DNA is TGTGCCAGTAGTCCCGGGTCGAGCTCTGGAAACACCATATATTTT. It translates to CASSPGSSSGNTIYF. Full variable domain (missing parts from reference TRBV19 and TRBJ1-3): DGGITQSPKYLFRKEGQNVTLSCEQNLNHDAMYWYRQDPGQGLRLIYYSQIVNDFQKGDIAEGYSVSREKKESFPLTVTSAQKNPTAFYLCASSPGSSSGNTIYFGEGSWLTVV.

This clone was counted ten times or more. V usage is TRBV4-3 and J usage is TRBJ2-1, with D possibly TRBD1 on 6 matching bases. The CDR3 totals 14 residues. The germline V and J ends were trimmed by 0 bases and 8 bases, with 11 bases remaining between them. Germline V lookup: CDR1 LGHNA, CDR2 YSLEER. The CDR3 sequence: CASSQERGHDEQFF. The CDR3 bases are TGCGCCAGCAGCCAAGAGAGGGGACACGATGAGCAGTTCTTC.